This T cell receptor (beta chain) was sequenced during a study of T cells in Graves' hyperthyroidism and ophthalmopathy. Study-wide results and caveats: Through a model of 13 V-J features, ophthalmopathy was separated from stable hyperthyroidism.

Note on this clonotype: Its antigen is undetermined.

The source material, RNA transcripts, was used to amplify TCR beta CDR3 regions. In the first-round RT-PCR of the TCR CDR3, the HTBI primer set was used. TCRdb reprocessed the multiplex PCR reads via MiXCR and lists one record per CDR3 protein. The data show 300,000 to 500,000 distinct CDR3 sequences, over 12% seen once. The authors obtained PBMCs from 10 ml of fresh peripheral blood. This clonotype originated in a man in his fifties or sixties with Graves' ophthalmopathy. The sample comprised blood.

DNA for the CDR3: TGTGCCACCAGCAGAGATCTACTAGCGGGCAACCTTGAGCAGTTCTTC. The encoded protein is CATSRDLLAGNLEQFF. This chain uses TRBV15 with TRBJ2-1; 9 nucleotides line up with TRBD2. The CDR3 runs to 16 residues. V lost 0 bases and J lost 9; bases outside the gene matches: 9. Germline CDR1 reads LNHNV; CDR2 reads YYDKDF (reference sequence).